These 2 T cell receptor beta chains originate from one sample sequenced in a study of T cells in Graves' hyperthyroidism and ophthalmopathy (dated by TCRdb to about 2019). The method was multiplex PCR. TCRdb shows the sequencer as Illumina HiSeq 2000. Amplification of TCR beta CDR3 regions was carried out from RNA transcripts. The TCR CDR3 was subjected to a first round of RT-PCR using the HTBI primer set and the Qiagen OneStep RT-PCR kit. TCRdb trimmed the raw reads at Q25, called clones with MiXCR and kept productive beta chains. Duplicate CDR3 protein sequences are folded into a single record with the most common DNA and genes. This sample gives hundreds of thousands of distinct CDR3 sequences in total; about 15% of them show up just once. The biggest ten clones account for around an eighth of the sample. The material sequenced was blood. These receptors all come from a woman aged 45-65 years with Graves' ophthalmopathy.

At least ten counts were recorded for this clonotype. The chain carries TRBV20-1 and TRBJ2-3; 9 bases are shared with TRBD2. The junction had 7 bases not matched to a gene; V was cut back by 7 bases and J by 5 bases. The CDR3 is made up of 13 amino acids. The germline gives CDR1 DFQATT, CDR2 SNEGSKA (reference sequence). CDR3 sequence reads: CSVEREVRDTQYF. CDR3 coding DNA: TGCAGTGTGGAGCGGGAGGTCAGAGATACGCAGTATTTT.

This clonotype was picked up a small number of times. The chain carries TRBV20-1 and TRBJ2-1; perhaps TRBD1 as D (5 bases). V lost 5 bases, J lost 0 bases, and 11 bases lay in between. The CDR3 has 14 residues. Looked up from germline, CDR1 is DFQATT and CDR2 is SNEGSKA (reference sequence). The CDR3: CSAAPQVSYNEQFF. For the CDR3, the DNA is TGCAGTGCTGCTCCACAGGTCTCCTACAATGAGCAGTTCTTC.